The next 12 T cell receptor beta chains were all read from a single sample in a study of graft-versus-host responses after intestinal transplantation. Produced via immunoSEQ multiplex PCR; TCRdb's table is partial and in-frame only. The sample shows about 97,000 clones, 91% of them seen only once. For these receptors, no antigen is known. This specimen was unstimulated CD4+ T cells sorted from spleen or lymph node cells, taken before transplant. The receptor source for this set is a human donor who was the organ donor for an intestinal transplant.

The V call is TRBV18, the J call TRBJ2-1, with D possibly TRBD1 on 5 matching bases. CDR1 is KGHSH, CDR2 LQKENI, per germline. Trimming stripped 4 bases from V and 2 bases from J, with 12 bases between. The CDR3 totals 15 residues. This CDR3 is CASSHSQGTYNEQFF. The DNA for the CDR3 is TGTGCCAGCTCACACAGTCAGGGTACCTACAATGAGCAGTTCTTC.

The chain recombines TRBV4-2 with TRBJ2-6; 9 bases fit TRBD1. From germline, CDR1 is LGHNA and CDR2 YNFKEQ. CDR3 size: 20 residues. Germline trimming cut 3 bases from V and 0 bases from J; bases unmatched to any gene: 12. The CDR3 loop reads CASSQHSPTGGVSGANVLTF. In DNA form, the CDR3 reads TGTGCCAGCAGCCAGCACTCTCCGACAGGGGGGGTCTCTGGGGCCAACGTCCTGACTTTC.

The chain employs TRBV6-1 and TRBJ1-1; D is possibly TRBD1 (6 bases). Deletions cut 6 bases from V and 6 bases from J, with 20 bases between. Germline V gives CDR1 MNHNS, CDR2 SASEGT. The CDR3 is made up of 15 amino acids. CDR3 in amino acids: CASRTPQGFRAEAFF. In DNA, the CDR3 is TGTGCCAGCAGAACCCCACAGGGTTTCCGCGCTGAAGCTTTCTTT.

Here the CDR3 DNA reads TGTGCCAGCAATCACAGGGGGCAGCCCCAGCATTTT. Translating gives CASNHRGQPQHF. The gene calls are TRBV6-1 and TRBJ1-5, with TRBD1 matching 8 bases. V lost 7 bases and J lost 7; bases outside the gene matches: 3. Germline V lookup: CDR1 MNHNS, CDR2 SASEGT. CDR3 length equals 12 residues.

The V and J genes are TRBV9 and TRBJ2-3; 7 bases line up with TRBD2. The CDR3 totals 17 residues. Trimming at V came to 6 bases and at J to 3 bases, leaving 16 bases not matched to a gene. Germline V lookup: CDR1 SGDLS, CDR2 YYNGEE. In DNA, the CDR3 is TGTGCCAGCACCCATACGTGGGGGGGTGCGGGAACAGATACGCAGTATTTT. It codes for CASTHTWGGAGTDTQYF.

V and J are TRBV7-9 and TRBJ1-4; 7 bases match TRBD1. Unmatched junction bases numbered 11, after V lost 4 bases and J lost 3 bases. CDR1 and CDR2 (germline): SEHNR, FQNEAQ (reference sequence). The CDR3 length is 17 residues. The CDR3 region has the DNA TGTGCCAGCAGCTCGAGCCTTAGGGGGCCGGCTAATGAAAAACTGTTTTTT. Translating gives CASSSSLRGPANEKLFF. Variable domain in full (rest from reference TRBV7-9 and TRBJ1-4): DTGVSQNPRHKITKRGQNVTFRCDPISEHNRLYWYRQTLGQGPEFLTYFQNEAQLEKSRLLSDRFSAERPKGSFSTLEIQRTEQGDSAMYLCASSSSLRGPANEKLFFGSGTQLSVL.

This clone was detected only once. The chain uses TRBV29-1 and TRBJ2-7; the match to TRBD1 covers 11 bases. Germline CDR1 reads SQVTM; CDR2 reads ANQGSEA. The CDR3 has 14 residues. Trimming cost V 4 bases and J 3 bases; bases outside gene matches: 5. The CDR3 reads CSVVGTGGIYEQYF. CDR3 DNA: TGCAGCGTTGTCGGGACAGGGGGTATCTACGAGCAGTACTTC.

The chain uses TRBV27 and TRBJ1-5; 7 positions match TRBD1. This CDR3 has 19 amino acids. CDR1 is MNHEY, CDR2 SMNVEV, per germline (reference sequence). V gave up 5 bases and J gave up 2 bases; unmatched junction bases: 18. CDR3 region: CASSPGRLGTGDGNQPQHF. Here the CDR3 DNA reads TGTGCCAGCAGTCCGGGGAGGTTGGGAACAGGGGACGGCAATCAGCCCCAGCATTTT.

The chain couples TRBV27 to TRBJ2-2; D possibly corresponds to TRBD2 (5 bases). CDR3 length: 14 amino acids. CDR1 is MNHEY, CDR2 SMNVEV, per germline (reference sequence). The V end was cut by 5 bases, the J end by 5 bases, with 12 bases between. CDR3 sequence: CASSKERVTGELFF. CDR3 coding DNA: TGTGCCAGCAGTAAGGAGAGGGTAACCGGGGAGCTGTTTTTT.

The V gene is TRBV7-3, the J gene TRBJ1-2, with D uncertain. The CDR3 spans 13 residues. Germline V gives CDR1 SGHTA, CDR2 FQGTGA. V was cut by 0 bases and J by 4 bases, with 6 bases left in between. The CDR3 nucleotides are TGTGCCAGCAGCTTAACAGGGAGCTATGGCTACACCTTC. Translated: CASSLTGSYGYTF.

The chain uses TRBV9 and TRBJ2-2; D is unclear. In germline, CDR1 is SGDLS, CDR2 YYNGEE. Trimming stripped 1 base from V and 8 bases from J, with 12 bases between. This CDR3 is 14 amino acids long. CDR3 sequence: CASSVNQRGGELFF. The CDR3 nucleotides read TGTGCCAGCAGCGTAAATCAGCGTGGTGGGGAGCTGTTTTTT.

This chain connects TRBV5-5 to TRBJ2-5; D is unclear. Germline-derived CDR1 and CDR2 are SGHKS and YYEKEE (reference sequence). CDR3 length equals 13 residues. The V end was cut by 3 bases, the J end by 1 base, with 7 bases between. Here the CDR3 DNA reads TGTGCCAGCAGCTCACAACCCCAAGAGACCCAGTACTTC. Its translation is CASSSQPQETQYF.